Below, 24 T cell receptor beta chains from the same sample are listed, as sequenced in a study of blood T cells in healthy people across ages. With a J-beta primer mix and a sample-barcoded 5' primer, a second PCR ran 7 to 11 cycles. TCRdb independently ran MiXCR on the 5' RACE reads; one entry per CDR3 protein. Here the sample spans about 400,000 distinct CDR3 sequences, about 55% being singletons. The sequencing input was blood. All receptors come from a man aged 55 to 69 in good health.

This chain connects TRBV5-1 to TRBJ2-7, with 7 bases matching TRBD2. Germline V gives CDR1 SGHRS, CDR2 YFSETQ. V was clipped by 4 bases and J by 4 bases; unmatched bases: 5. The CDR3 runs to 13 residues. DNA for the CDR3: TGCGCCAGCAGCGTGGGAGGGGAATACGAGCAGTACTTC. It is translated as CASSVGGEYEQYF.

With regard to this clonotype: A read error may produce the germline difference seen at one junction end. This chain uses TRBV6-2 or TRBV6-3 with TRBJ2-5; 7 bases match TRBD1. The CDR3 loop spans 14 amino acids. Germline V CDR1 and CDR2: MNHEY, SVGEGT. The CDR3 loop is CASSLRGLQETLYF. DNA for the CDR3: TGTGCCAGCAGCCTTAGGGGGCTTCAAGAGACCCTGTACTTC.

This clonotype was seen only a few times. V and J are TRBV7-2 and TRBJ2-4; D is unresolved. V dropped 1 base and J dropped 6 bases, with 7 bases sitting between them. CDR1 and CDR2 (germline): SGHTA, FQGNSA. CDR3 length equals 13 residues. In DNA form, the CDR3 reads TGTGCCAGCAGCTTAGAACATTTAAACATTCAGTACTTC. It is translated as CASSLEHLNIQYF. Filled out from reference TRBV7-2 and TRBJ2-4, the complete variable domain reads GAGVSQSPSNKVTEKGKDVELRCDPISGHTALYWYRQSLGQGLEFLIYFQGNSAPDKSGLPSDRFSAERTGGSVSTLTIQRTQQEDSAVYLCASSLEHLNIQYFGAGTRLSVL.

This chain's CDR3 is CASSLVEGSNEKLFF. The CDR3 nucleotides are TGTGCCAGCAGCTTAGTGGAGGGATCTAATGAAAAACTGTTTTTT. This sequence joins TRBV7-2 and TRBJ1-4; D call uncertain. V lost 1 base and J lost 3, with 9 bases in between. This CDR3 has 15 amino acids. Germline lookup yields CDR1 SGHTA and CDR2 FQGNSA. The whole variable domain, filled in from reference TRBV7-2 and TRBJ1-4, reads GAGVSQSPSNKVTEKGKDVELRCDPISGHTALYWYRQSLGQGLEFLIYFQGNSAPDKSGLPSDRFSAERTGGSVSTLTIQRTQQEDSAVYLCASSLVEGSNEKLFFGSGTQLSVL.

The genes are TRBV7-2 and TRBJ1-2, with 7 bases matching TRBD1. The CDR3 runs 15 residues. Germline V lookup: CDR1 SGHTA, CDR2 FQGNSA. V was clipped by 1 base and J by 5 bases; unmatched bases: 7. CDR3 coding DNA: TGTGCCAGCAGCTTAGGGGGCGAACAGGGGTATGGCTACACCTTC. Translating it yields CASSLGGEQGYGYTF.

This clonotype has at least ten counts. The chain is built from TRBV27 and TRBJ2-1; 10 bases fit TRBD2. CDR1 MNHEY and CDR2 SMNVEV come from the germline V gene (reference sequence). The CDR3 runs 17 residues. With 3 bases clipped from V and 3 bases from J, the junction kept 8 bases outside the gene matches. The CDR3 nucleotides read TGTGCCAGCAGTTTTAGTAGGAGACTAGCGGGCTACAATGAGCAGTTCTTC. Protein sequence: CASSFSRRLAGYNEQFF.

This chain connects TRBV12-3 or TRBV12-4 to TRBJ2-7, with D hard to call. The CDR3 runs to 13 residues. The V and J ends lost 8 bases and 1 base respectively, with 12 bases between them. CDR3 in DNA: TGTGCCAGCGTTCGAGGATCATCCTACGAGCAGTACTTC. Its translation: CASVRGSSYEQYF.

This clonotype was observed many times. The V call is TRBV27, the J call TRBJ2-1; the match to TRBD1 covers 11 bases. The CDR3 sequence is 15 residues long. Unmatched junction bases numbered 7, after V lost 5 bases and J lost 7 bases. Germline V gives CDR1 MNHEY, CDR2 SMNVEV (reference sequence). The CDR3: CASSPWTGGKNEQFF. Here the CDR3 DNA reads TGTGCCAGCAGTCCCTGGACAGGGGGCAAGAATGAGCAGTTCTTC.

The CDR3 DNA is TGCAGCGTTGATCAGTTGACTGAAGCTTTCTTT. Protein product: CSVDQLTEAFF. The genes are TRBV29-1 and TRBJ1-1; D remains unclear. This CDR3 comprises 11 residues. From germline, CDR1 is SQVTM and CDR2 ANQGSEA. V was shortened by 3 bases and J by 5 bases, with 7 bases between the two germline ends.

This clonotype was picked up many times. V and J are TRBV24-1 and TRBJ2-7, with a weak D call TRBD2 (5 bases). The germline CDR1 and CDR2 sequences are KGHDR and SFDVKD. The V gene lost 9 bases and the J gene lost 0 bases, with 5 bases spanning the gap. The CDR3 loop spans 11 amino acids. The CDR3 sequence: CATGSSYEQYF. In DNA, the CDR3 is TGTGCCACCGGGAGCTCCTACGAGCAGTACTTC.

On this clonotype itself: At one boundary the junction diverges from the germline segment, which might be a read error. CDR3 region: CASSLEGTGLQEAQYF. Here the CDR3 DNA reads TGTGCCAGCAGCTTAGAAGGAACAGGTCTTCAAGAGGCCCAGTACTTC. The V gene is TRBV11-2, the J gene TRBJ2-5, with D possibly matching TRBD1 (5 bases). Germline-derived CDR1 and CDR2 are SGHAT and FQNNGV. The CDR3 is 16 residues long. Variable domain in full (rest from reference TRBV11-2 and TRBJ2-5): EAGVAQSPRYKIIEKRQSVAFWCNPISGHATLYWYQQILGQGPKLLIQFQNNGVVDDSQLPKDRFSAERLKGVDSTLKIQPAKLEDSAVYLCASSLEGTGLQEAQYFGPGTRLLVL.

The CDR3: CASSLTSGRADTQYF. CDR3 bases: TGTGCCAGCAGTTTGACCAGCGGGAGGGCAGATACGCAGTATTTT. This chain links TRBV12-3 or TRBV12-4 with TRBJ2-3; 10 bases fit TRBD2. The CDR3 runs to 15 residues. With V trimmed by 3 bases and J by 4 bases, 4 bases remained unmatched.

The genes are TRBV5-6 and TRBJ2-4, with D perhaps matching TRBD1 or TRBD2 (5 bases each). Germline CDR1 and CDR2: SGHDT and YYEEEE. V lost 4 bases and J lost 8, with 13 bases in between. CDR3 length: 13 residues. The CDR3 sequence: CASSPTLGDIQYF. The CDR3, as DNA: TGTGCCAGCAGCCCTACATTGGGGGACATTCAGTACTTC.

The chain employs TRBV20-1 and TRBJ2-1; no clear D. The V and J ends lost 1 base and 7 bases respectively, with 14 bases between them. This CDR3 has 14 residues. Germline CDR1 DFQATT, CDR2 SNEGSKA (reference sequence). CDR3 amino acids: CSARVPARQNEQFF. The CDR3 DNA reads TGCAGTGCTAGAGTACCGGCTCGTCAGAATGAGCAGTTCTTC.

This clonotype was recorded a few times. The chain has TRBV6-5 and TRBJ2-3, with a tentative D call TRBD2 (7 bases). Germline V gene sequence: CDR1 MNHEY, CDR2 SVGAGI. The CDR3 is made up of 18 amino acids. Trimming left V 0 bases short and J 7 bases short, with 23 bases between. CDR3: CASSYSRPNRGARHTQYF. In nucleotides, the CDR3 is TGTGCCAGCAGTTACTCCCGGCCGAACCGGGGGGCGAGGCATACGCAGTATTTT.

V gene TRBV28 combines with J gene TRBJ2-4; 8 nucleotides line up with TRBD2. Matching the DNA end better, TRBJ2-7 makes the J call doubtful. The CDR3 extends over 14 amino acids. Germline-derived CDR1 and CDR2 are MDHEN and SYDVKM. The DNA for the CDR3 is TGTGCCAGCAGTTCCAGCGGGAGTTTCTACGAGCAGTACTTC. It yields the protein CASSSSGSFYEQYF.

The J gene is TRBJ2-1, the V gene TRBV7-2; 8 bases match TRBD2. V lost 5 bases to trimming and J lost 6 bases; unmatched junction nucleotides: 15. CDR1 and CDR2 from the germline V gene are SGHTA and FQGNSA. CDR3 size: 17 residues. The chain's CDR3 is CASSPLGSSGRSNEQFF. The CDR3, as DNA: TGTGCCAGCAGCCCTCTGGGGTCCAGCGGGAGATCCAATGAGCAGTTCTTC.

This CDR3 is CASSGMYEQYF. In DNA, the CDR3 is TGCGCCAGCAGCGGCATGTATGAGCAGTACTTC. The V call is TRBV5-1, the J call TRBJ2-7, with D hard to call. The CDR3 runs 11 residues. Germline V gives CDR1 SGHRS, CDR2 YFSETQ. V was cut by 4 bases and J by 7 bases, with 9 bases left in between. Looking up the rest from reference TRBV5-1 and TRBJ2-7 gives the full variable domain: KAGVTQTPRYLIKTRGQQVTLSCSPISGHRSVSWYQQTPGQGLQFLFEYFSETQRNKGNFPGRFSGRQFSNSRSEMNVSTLELGDSALYLCASSGMYEQYFGPGTRLTVT.

The rearrangement joins TRBV20-1 to TRBJ2-4; 11 bases line up with TRBD2. With V trimmed by 3 bases and J by 4 bases, 11 bases remained unmatched. In germline, CDR1 is DFQATT, CDR2 SNEGSKA (reference sequence). This CDR3 comprises 17 residues. The chain's CDR3 is CSARISGGVVRKNIQYF. In DNA, the CDR3 is TGCAGTGCTAGGATTAGCGGGGGGGTCGTGCGAAAAAACATTCAGTACTTC.

The chain links TRBV10-3 to TRBJ1-5; weak D call: TRBD1 (5 bases). Trimming left V 8 bases short and J 4 bases short, with 12 bases between. Germline values: CDR1 ENHRY, CDR2 SYGVKD. The CDR3 extends over 13 amino acids. The chain's CDR3 is CAIATGGNQPQHF. The DNA for the CDR3 is TGTGCCATCGCAACGGGGGGAAATCAGCCCCAGCATTTT.

This clonotype was seen once. Mismatch with germline at one junction end may stem from a read error. V is TRBV6-5 and J is TRBJ2-7; 10 bases are shared with TRBD2. The germline V gene encodes CDR1 MNHEY and CDR2 SVGAGI. The CDR3 is 14 amino acids. CDR3 loop: CAGSPSGSSYEQYF. The CDR3 DNA follows: TGTGCCGGCAGCCCTAGCGGGAGCTCCTACGAGCAGTACTTC.

This clonotype was detected only a few times. J is TRBJ2-3 and V is TRBV29-1; D possibly matches TRBD1 or TRBD2 (5 bases each). Between the trimmed V and J ends, which lost 5 bases and 0 bases, there was a span of 18 bases. CDR1 is SQVTM, CDR2 ANQGSEA, per germline. The CDR3 runs to 16 residues. For the CDR3, the DNA is TGCAGCGTTTCCGGGACCACTCTTTCTAGCACAGATACGCAGTATTTT. The encoded protein is CSVSGTTLSSTDTQYF.

CDR3: CASSYSRAQSYEQYF. The CDR3 DNA reads TGTGCCAGCAGTTACTCCCGGGCCCAGTCCTACGAGCAGTACTTC. This chain links TRBV6-2 or TRBV6-3 with TRBJ2-4; no definite D call. The J call may be incorrect, as the DNA end agrees better with TRBJ2-7. The CDR3 length is 15 residues. The germline gives CDR1 MNHEY, CDR2 SVGEGT.

This sequence joins TRBV4-2 and TRBJ2-4; D might be TRBD1 (6 bases). The V end lost 0 bases, the J end lost 7 bases, and 10 bases lay between the germline ends. Germline V CDR1 and CDR2: LGHNA, YNFKEQ. The CDR3 runs to 14 residues. The CDR3 nucleotides are TGTGCCAGCAGCCAAGAAGGGGGTCCGAACATTCAGTACTTC. Translation: CASSQEGGPNIQYF.